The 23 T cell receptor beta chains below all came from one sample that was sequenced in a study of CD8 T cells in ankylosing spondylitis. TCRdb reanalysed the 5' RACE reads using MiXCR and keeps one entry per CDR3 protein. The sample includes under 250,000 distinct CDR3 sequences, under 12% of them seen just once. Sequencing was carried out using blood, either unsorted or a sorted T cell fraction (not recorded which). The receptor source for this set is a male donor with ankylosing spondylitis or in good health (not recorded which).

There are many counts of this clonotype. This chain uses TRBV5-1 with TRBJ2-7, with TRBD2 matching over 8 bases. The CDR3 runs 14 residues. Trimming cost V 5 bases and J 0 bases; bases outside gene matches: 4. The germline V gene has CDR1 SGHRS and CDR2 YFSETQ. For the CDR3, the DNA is TGCGCCAGCAGTGACGGGAGGGCCTCCTACGAGCAGTACTTC. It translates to CASSDGRASYEQYF.

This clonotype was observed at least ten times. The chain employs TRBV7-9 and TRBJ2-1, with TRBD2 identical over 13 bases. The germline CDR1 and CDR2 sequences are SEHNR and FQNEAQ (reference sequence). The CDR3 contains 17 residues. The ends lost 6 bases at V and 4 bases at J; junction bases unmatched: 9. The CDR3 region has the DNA TGTGCCAGCAGTCATCGACCGACTAGCGGGGGGTACAATGAGCAGTTCTTC. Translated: CASSHRPTSGGYNEQFF.

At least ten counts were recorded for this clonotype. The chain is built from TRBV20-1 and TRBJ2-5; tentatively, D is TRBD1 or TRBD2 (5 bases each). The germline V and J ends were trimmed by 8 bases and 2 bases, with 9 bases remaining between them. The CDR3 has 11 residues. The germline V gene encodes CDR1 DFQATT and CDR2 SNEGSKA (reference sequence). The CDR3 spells CSWDGQETQYF. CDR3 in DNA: TGCAGTTGGGACGGTCAAGAGACCCAGTACTTC.

The CDR3 sequence is CSAGASGQARNTEAFF. CDR3 DNA sequence: TGCAGTGCTGGAGCGTCGGGACAGGCCCGAAACACTGAAGCTTTCTTT. The genes are TRBV20-1 and TRBJ1-1; 8 nucleotides line up with TRBD1. The CDR3 has 16 amino acids. With V trimmed by 5 bases and J by 2 bases, 13 bases remained unmatched. Germline V lookup: CDR1 DFQATT, CDR2 SNEGSKA (reference sequence).

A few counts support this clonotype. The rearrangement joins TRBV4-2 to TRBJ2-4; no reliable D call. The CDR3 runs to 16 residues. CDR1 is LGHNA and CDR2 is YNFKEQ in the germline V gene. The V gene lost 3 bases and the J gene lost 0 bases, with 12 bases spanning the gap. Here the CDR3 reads CASSQASVLAKNIQYF. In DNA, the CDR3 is TGTGCCAGCAGCCAGGCTAGTGTCCTAGCCAAAAACATTCAGTACTTC.

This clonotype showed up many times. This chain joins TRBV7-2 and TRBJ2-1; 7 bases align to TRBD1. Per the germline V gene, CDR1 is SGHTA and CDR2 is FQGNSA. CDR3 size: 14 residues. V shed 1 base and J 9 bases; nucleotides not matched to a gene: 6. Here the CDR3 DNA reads TGTGCCAGCAGCTTAGGGCCCAGGGGGATTGAGCAGTTCTTC. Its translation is CASSLGPRGIEQFF. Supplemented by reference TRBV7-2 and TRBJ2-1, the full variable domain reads GAGVSQSPSNKVTEKGKDVELRCDPISGHTALYWYRQSLGQGLEFLIYFQGNSAPDKSGLPSDRFSAERTGGSVSTLTIQRTQQEDSAVYLCASSLGPRGIEQFFGPGTRLTVL.

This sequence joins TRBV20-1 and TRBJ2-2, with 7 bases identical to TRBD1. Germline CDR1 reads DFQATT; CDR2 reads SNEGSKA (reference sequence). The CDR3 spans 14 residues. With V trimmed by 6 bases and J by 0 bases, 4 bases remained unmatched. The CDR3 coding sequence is TGCAGTGCCTCGGACAGGTCGAACACCGGGGAGCTGTTTTTT. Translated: CSASDRSNTGELFF.

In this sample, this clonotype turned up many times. The CDR3 is CASSEVGTGTYEQYF. The CDR3 DNA reads as TGTGCCAGCAGTGAAGTTGGGACAGGGACCTACGAGCAGTACTTC. This chain uses TRBV25-1 with TRBJ2-7, with TRBD1 matching over 9 bases. The CDR3 covers 15 residues. Per the germline V gene, CDR1 is MGHDK and CDR2 is SYGVNS. V lost 2 bases to trimming and J lost 2 bases; unmatched junction nucleotides: 4.

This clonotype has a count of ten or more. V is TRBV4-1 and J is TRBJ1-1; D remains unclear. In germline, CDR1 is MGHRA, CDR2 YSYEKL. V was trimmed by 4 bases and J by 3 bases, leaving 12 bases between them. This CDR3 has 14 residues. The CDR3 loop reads CASSLNLMDTEAFF. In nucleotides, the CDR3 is TGCGCCAGCAGCCTCAACCTCATGGACACTGAAGCTTTCTTT.

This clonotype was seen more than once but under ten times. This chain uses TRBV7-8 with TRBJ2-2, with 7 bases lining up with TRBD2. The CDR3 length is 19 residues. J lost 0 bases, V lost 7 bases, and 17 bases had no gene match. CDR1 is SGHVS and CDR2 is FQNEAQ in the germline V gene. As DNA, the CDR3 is TGTGCCAGCACTCTACGGTGGGAGCGGGACCACGCGAACACCGGGGAGCTGTTTTTT. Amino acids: CASTLRWERDHANTGELFF.

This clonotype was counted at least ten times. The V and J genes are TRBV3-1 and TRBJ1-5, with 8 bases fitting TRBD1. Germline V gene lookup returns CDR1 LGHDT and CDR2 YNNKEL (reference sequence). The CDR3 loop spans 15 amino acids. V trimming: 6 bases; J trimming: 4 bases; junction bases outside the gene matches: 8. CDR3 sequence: CASSRDRGLNQPQHF. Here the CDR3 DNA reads TGTGCCAGCAGTAGAGACAGGGGTCTTAATCAGCCCCAGCATTTT.

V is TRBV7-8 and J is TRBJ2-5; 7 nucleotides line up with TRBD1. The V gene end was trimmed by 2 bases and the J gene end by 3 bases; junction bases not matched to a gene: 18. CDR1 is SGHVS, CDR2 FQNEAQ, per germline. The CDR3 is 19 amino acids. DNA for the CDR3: TGTGCCAGCAGCTTAAGGTTGGGGACAGAGGTTTTGGGCAAAGAGACCCAGTACTTC. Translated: CASSLRLGTEVLGKETQYF. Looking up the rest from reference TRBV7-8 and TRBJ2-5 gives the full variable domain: GAGVSQSPRYKVAKRGQDVALRCDPISGHVSLFWYQQALGQGPEFLTYFQNEAQLDKSGLPSDRFFAERPEGSVSTLKIQRTQQEDSAVYLCASSLRLGTEVLGKETQYFGPGTRLLVL.

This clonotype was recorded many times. The CDR3 DNA is TGTGCCAGCAGCGAGAATAGCGGGAGGTCCTACGAGCAGTACTTC. It encodes CASSENSGRSYEQYF. The chain joins TRBV7-8 to TRBJ2-7; TRBD2 matches at 10 bases. The CDR3 consists of 15 residues. Looked up from germline, CDR1 is SGHVS and CDR2 is FQNEAQ. With 5 bases clipped from V and 1 base from J, the junction kept 5 bases outside the gene matches.

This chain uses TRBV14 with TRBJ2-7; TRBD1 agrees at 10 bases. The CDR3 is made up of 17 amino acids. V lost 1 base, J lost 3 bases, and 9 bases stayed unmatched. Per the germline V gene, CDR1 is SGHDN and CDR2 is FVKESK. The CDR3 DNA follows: TGTGCCAGCAGCCAAGGAAGACAGGGGGCCTTCGACTACGAGCAGTACTTC. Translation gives CASSQGRQGAFDYEQYF.

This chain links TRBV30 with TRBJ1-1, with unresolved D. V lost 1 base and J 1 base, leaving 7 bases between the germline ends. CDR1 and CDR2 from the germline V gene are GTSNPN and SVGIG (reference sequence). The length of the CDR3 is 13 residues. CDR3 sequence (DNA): TGTGCCTGGAGTGGGGGAAGGAACACTGAAGCTTTCTTT. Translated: CAWSGGRNTEAFF.

In nucleotides, the CDR3 is TGTGCCAGCAGTTTAAGGGGCGCGGATGAAAGCTCCTACAATGAGCAGTTCTTC. Translated: CASSLRGADESSYNEQFF. V usage is TRBV6-5 and J usage is TRBJ2-1, with D possibly TRBD1 on 5 matching bases. The germline gives CDR1 MNHEY, CDR2 SVGAGI. The CDR3 spans 18 residues. The V and J ends lost 4 bases and 0 bases respectively, with 19 bases between them.

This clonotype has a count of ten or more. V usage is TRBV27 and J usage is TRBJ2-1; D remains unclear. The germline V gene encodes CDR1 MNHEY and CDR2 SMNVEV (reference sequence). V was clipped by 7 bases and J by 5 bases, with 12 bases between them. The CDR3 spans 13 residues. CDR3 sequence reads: CASTFGPNNEQFF. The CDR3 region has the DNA TGTGCCAGCACCTTCGGGCCTAACAATGAGCAGTTCTTC.

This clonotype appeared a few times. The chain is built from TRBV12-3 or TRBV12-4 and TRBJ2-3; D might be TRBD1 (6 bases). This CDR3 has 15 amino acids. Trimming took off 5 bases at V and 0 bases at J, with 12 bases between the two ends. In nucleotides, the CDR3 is TGTGCCAGCAGTCCGGACAGCACTAGCACAGATACGCAGTATTTT. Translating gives CASSPDSTSTDTQYF.

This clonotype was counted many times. CDR3 in DNA: TGCGCCAGCAGCTTGACCTACGACAGAACCTATGGCTACACCTTC. As protein: CASSLTYDRTYGYTF. V is TRBV5-1 and J is TRBJ1-2; TRBD1 might be the D (5 bases). The CDR3 extends over 15 amino acids. CDR1 and CDR2 from the germline V gene are SGHRS and YFSETQ. The V and J ends lost 1 base and 4 bases respectively, with 14 bases between them.

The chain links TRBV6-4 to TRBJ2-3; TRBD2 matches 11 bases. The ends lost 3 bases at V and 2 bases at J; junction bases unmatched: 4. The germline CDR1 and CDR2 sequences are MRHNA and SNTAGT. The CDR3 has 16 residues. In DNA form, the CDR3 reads TGTGCCAGCAGTGAACTAGCGGGGGACTCCACAGATACGCAGTATTTT. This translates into CASSELAGDSTDTQYF.

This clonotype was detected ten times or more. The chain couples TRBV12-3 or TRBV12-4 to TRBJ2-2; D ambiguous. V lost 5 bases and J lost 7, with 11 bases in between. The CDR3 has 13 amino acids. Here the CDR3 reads CASSRTSYGELFF. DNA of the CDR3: TGTGCCAGCAGTCGTACGTCGTACGGGGAGCTGTTTTTT.

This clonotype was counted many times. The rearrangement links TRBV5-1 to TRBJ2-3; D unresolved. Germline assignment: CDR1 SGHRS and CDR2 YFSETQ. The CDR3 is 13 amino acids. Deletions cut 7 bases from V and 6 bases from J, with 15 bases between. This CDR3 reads CASAPTSEDTQYF. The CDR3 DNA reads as TGCGCCAGCGCCCCTACGTCAGAGGATACGCAGTATTTT.

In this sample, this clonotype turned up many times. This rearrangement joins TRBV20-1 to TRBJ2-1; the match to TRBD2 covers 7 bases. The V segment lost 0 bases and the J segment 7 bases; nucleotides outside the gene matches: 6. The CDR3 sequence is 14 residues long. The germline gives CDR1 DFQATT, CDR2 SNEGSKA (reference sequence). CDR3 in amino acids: CSARDGGGRNEQFF. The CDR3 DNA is TGCAGTGCTAGAGATGGGGGGGGACGGAATGAGCAGTTCTTC.